This entry features one TCR beta chain sequence. The antigen this receptor binds is unknown. No quality values exist for individual bases; no much larger clone is one base distant. CDR1 and CDR2 are drawn from the germline V gene: MDHEN, SYDVKM. V gives up 5 bases and J gives up 2 bases, and the segment between their germline ends measures 12 bases. Counted from cysteine to phenylalanine, this CDR3 has 14 amino acids. Only the CDR3 DNA stays, 42 bases, in frame from base 1. This record belongs to a study of T cell repertoires in cytomegalovirus infection (dated by TCRdb to the late 2010s). The study in broad terms: The HLA type of each donor mattered for the analysis, because public TCR beta signatures pointed to carriage of CMV infection along with the matching HLA type. Summary of the overall study and its limitations: Carriers of CMV infection plus the relevant HLA type were discriminated by the cumulative frequency of public TCR beta family members in the study cohort and in an independent 352-donor cohort. In the ex vivo response, HLA-C-restricted CMV-specific TCR beta clonotypes were dominant, and in two of eight donors the single most frequent clonotype came from this HLA-C-restricted group.

The run used an Illumina HiSeq 1500. TCRdb reprocessing: public reads trimmed at Q25 with fastp, clones called with MiXCR, in-frame beta chains kept. Rows are unified per CDR3 protein, each entry keeping the most common DNA and genes. The sample table records 250,000 or so distinct CDR3 sequences; roughly 9% of these occur just once. The ten biggest clones cover about 14% of the sample. The chain joins TRBV28 to TRBJ2-5; the D gene is possibly TRBD1 or TRBD2, with 5 bases matching each. The sample taken for sequencing was PBMCs. The TCR was taken from a human donor in good health (CMV status not recorded). Some clones in this sample may be carry-over from other donors' samples. The CDR3 sequence is CASSERDVQETQYF. The DNA reads TGTGCCAGCAGTGAGAGGGACGTGCAAGAGACCCAGTACTTC.